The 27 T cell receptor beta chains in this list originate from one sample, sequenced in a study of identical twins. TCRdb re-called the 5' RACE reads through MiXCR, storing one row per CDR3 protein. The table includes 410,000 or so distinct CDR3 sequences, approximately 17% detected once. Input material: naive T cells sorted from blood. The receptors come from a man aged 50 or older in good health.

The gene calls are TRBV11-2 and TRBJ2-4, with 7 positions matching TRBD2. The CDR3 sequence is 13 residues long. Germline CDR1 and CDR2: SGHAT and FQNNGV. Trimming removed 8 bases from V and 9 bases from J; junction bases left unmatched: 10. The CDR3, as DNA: TGTGCCAGCGCGTCGGGGGGAGCGGGCATTCAGTACTTC. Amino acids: CASASGGAGIQYF.

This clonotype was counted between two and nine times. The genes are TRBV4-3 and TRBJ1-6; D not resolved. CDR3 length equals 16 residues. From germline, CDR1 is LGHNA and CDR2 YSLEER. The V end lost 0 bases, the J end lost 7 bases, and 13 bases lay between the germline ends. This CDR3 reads CASSQDLMGGNSPLHF. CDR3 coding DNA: TGCGCCAGCAGCCAAGATCTCATGGGAGGAAATTCACCCCTCCACTTT.

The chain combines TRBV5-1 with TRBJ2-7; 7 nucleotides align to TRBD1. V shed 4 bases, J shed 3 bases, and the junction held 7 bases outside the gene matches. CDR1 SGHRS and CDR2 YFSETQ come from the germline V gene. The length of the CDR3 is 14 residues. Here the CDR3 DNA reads TGCGCCAGCAGCCGAGGTACAGGGGTCTACGAGCAGTACTTC. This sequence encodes CASSRGTGVYEQYF.

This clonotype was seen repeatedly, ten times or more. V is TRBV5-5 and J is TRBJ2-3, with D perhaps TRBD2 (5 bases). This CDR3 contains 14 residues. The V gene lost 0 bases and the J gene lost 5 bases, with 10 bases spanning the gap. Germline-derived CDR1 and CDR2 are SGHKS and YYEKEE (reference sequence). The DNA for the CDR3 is TGTGCCAGCAGCTTGGAGTGGGAGAAAGATACGCAGTATTTT. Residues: CASSLEWEKDTQYF.

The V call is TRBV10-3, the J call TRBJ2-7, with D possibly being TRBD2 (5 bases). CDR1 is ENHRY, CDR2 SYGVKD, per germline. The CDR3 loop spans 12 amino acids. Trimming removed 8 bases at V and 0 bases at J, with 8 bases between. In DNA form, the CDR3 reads TGTGCCATCGGAGGAATCTCCTACGAGCAGTACTTC. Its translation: CAIGGISYEQYF.

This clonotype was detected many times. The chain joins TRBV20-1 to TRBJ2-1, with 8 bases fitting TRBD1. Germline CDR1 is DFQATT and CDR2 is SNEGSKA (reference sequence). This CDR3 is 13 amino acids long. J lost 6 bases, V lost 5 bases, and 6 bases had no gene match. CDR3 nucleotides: TGCAGTGCTGACAGGGGACTGGGCAATGAGCAGTTCTTC. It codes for CSADRGLGNEQFF.

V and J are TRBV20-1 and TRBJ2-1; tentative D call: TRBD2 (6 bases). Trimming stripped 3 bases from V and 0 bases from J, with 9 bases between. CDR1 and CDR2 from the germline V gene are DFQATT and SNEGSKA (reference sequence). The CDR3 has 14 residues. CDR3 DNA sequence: TGCAGTGCTAGGGCGGGACCCTCCTACAATGAGCAGTTCTTC. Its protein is CSARAGPSYNEQFF.

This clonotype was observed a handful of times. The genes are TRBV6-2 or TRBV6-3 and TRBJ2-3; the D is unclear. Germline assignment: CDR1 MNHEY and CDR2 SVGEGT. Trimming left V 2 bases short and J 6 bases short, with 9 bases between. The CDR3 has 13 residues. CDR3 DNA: TGTGCCAGCAGTTACGACGACCTGGATACGCAGTATTTT. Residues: CASSYDDLDTQYF.

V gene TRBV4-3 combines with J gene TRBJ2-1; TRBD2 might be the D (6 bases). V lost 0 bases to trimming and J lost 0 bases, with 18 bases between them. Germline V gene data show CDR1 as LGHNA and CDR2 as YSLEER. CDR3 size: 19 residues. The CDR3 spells CASSQDQASEPSSYNEQFF. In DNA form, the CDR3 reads TGCGCCAGCAGCCAAGATCAGGCTAGCGAGCCGAGCTCCTACAATGAGCAGTTCTTC.

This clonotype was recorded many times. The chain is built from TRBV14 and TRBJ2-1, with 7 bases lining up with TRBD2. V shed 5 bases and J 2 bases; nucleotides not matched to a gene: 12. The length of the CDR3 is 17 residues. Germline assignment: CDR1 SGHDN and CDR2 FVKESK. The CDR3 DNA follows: TGTGCCAGCAGCGCCGGAGGGAAGCGGGGTGCCTACAATGAGCAGTTCTTC. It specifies CASSAGGKRGAYNEQFF.

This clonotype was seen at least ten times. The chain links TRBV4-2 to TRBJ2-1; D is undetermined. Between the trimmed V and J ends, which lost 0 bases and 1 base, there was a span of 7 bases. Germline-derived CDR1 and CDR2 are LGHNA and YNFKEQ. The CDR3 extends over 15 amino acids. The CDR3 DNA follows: TGTGCCAGCAGCCAAGAACCGGCATCCTACAATGAGCAGTTCTTC. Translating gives CASSQEPASYNEQFF.

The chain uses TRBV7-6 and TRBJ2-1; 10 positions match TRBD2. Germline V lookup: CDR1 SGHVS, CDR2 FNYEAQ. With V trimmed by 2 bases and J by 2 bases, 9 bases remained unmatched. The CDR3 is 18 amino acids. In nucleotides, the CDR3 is TGTGCCAGCAGCTTACGCACTAGCGGGGTCGGGACCTACAATGAGCAGTTCTTC. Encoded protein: CASSLRTSGVGTYNEQFF. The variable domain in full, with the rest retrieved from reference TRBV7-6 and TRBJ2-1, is GAGVSQSPRYKVTKRGQDVALRCDPISGHVSLYWYRQALGQGPEFLTYFNYEAQQDKSGLPNDRFSAERPEGSISTLTIQRTEQRDSAMYRCASSLRTSGVGTYNEQFFGPGTRLTVL.

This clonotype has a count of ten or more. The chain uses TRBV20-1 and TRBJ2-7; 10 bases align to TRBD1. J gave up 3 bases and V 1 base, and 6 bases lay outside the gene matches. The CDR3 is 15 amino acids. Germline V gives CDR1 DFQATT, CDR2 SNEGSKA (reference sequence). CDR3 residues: CSARARTGGFYEQYF. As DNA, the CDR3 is TGCAGTGCTAGAGCACGGACAGGGGGTTTCTACGAGCAGTACTTC.

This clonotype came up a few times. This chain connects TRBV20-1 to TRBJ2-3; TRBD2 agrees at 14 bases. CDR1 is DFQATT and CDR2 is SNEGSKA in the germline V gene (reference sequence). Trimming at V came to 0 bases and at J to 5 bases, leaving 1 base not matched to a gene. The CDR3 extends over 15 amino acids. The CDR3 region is CSAREGTSGGDTQYF. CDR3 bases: TGCAGTGCTAGAGAAGGGACTAGCGGGGGAGATACGCAGTATTTT.

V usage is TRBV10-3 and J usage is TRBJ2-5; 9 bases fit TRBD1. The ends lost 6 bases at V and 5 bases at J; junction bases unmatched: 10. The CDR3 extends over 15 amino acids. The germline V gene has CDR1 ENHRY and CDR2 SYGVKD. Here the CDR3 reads CAIREGTGNSETQYF. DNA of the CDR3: TGTGCCATCAGGGAGGGGACAGGGAATTCGGAGACCCAGTACTTC.

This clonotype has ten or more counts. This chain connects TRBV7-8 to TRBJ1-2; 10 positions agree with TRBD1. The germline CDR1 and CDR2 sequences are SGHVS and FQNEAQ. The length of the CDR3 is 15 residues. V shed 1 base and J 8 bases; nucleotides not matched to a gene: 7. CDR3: CASSLGRTGGSGYTF. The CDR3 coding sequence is TGTGCCAGCAGCTTAGGTCGGACAGGGGGTTCAGGCTACACCTTC.

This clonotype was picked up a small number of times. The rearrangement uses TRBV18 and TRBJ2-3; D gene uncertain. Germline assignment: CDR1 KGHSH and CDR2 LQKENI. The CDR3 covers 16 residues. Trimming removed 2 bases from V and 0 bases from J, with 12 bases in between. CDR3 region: CASSPLASFSTDTQYF. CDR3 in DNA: TGTGCCAGCTCACCATTAGCAAGCTTTAGCACAGATACGCAGTATTTT.

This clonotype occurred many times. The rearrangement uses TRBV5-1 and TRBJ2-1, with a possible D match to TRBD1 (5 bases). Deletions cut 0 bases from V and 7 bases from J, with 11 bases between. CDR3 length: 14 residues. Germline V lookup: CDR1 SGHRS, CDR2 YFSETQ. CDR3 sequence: CASSLGQGRNEQFF. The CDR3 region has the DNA TGCGCCAGCAGCTTGGGGCAGGGTAGGAATGAGCAGTTCTTC.

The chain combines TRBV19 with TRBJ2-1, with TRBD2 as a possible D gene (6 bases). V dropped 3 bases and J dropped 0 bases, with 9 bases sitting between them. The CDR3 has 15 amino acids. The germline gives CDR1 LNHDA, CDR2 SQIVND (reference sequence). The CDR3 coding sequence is TGTGCCAGTAGTATTGGGGGGTTCTCCTACAATGAGCAGTTCTTC. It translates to CASSIGGFSYNEQFF. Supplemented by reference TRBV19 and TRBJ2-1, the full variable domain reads DGGITQSPKYLFRKEGQNVTLSCEQNLNHDAMYWYRQDPGQGLRLIYYSQIVNDFQKGDIAEGYSVSREKKESFPLTVTSAQKNPTAFYLCASSIGGFSYNEQFFGPGTRLTVL.

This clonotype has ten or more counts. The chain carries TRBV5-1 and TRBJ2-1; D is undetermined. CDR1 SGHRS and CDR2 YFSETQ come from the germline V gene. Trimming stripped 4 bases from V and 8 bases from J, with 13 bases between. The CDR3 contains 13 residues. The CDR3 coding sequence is TGCGCCAGCAGCAAACCACCCTCTCATGAGCAGTTCTTC. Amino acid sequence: CASSKPPSHEQFF.

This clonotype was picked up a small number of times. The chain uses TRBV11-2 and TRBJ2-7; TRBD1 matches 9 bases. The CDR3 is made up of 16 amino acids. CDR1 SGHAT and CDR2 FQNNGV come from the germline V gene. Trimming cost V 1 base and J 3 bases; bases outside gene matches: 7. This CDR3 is CASSLGQDRGDYEQYF. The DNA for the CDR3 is TGTGCCAGCAGCTTAGGCCAAGACAGGGGGGACTACGAGCAGTACTTC.

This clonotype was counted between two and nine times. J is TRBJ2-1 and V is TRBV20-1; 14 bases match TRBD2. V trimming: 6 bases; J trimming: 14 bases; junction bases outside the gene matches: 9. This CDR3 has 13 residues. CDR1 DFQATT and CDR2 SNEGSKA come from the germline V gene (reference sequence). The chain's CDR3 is CSAPTSGRVVEFF. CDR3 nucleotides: TGCAGTGCCCCGACTAGCGGGAGGGTGGTTGAGTTCTTC.

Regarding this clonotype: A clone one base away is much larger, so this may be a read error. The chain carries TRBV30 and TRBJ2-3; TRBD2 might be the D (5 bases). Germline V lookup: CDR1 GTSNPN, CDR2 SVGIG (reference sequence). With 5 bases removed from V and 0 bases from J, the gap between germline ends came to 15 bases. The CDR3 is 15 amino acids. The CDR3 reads CAWVAADYSTDTQYF. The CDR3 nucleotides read TGTGCCTGGGTAGCAGCGGATTACAGCACAGATACGCAGTATTTT.

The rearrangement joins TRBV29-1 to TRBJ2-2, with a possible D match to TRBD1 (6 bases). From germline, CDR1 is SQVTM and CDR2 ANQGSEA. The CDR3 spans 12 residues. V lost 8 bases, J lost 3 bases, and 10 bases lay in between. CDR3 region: CSTWTDTGELFF. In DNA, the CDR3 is TGCAGCACCTGGACAGACACCGGGGAGCTGTTTTTT.

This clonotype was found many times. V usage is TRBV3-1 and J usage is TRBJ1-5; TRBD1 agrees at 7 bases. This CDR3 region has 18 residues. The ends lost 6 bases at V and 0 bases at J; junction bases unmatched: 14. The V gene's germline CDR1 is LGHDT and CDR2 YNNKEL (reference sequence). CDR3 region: CASSADRAGGFSNQPQHF. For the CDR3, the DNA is TGTGCCAGCAGTGCTGACAGGGCCGGGGGATTTAGCAATCAGCCCCAGCATTTT.

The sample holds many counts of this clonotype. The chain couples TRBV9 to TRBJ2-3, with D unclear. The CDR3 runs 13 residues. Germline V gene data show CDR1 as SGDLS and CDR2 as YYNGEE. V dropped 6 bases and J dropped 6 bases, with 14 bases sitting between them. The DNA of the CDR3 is TGTGCCAGCAATCGAGGTCTAACCGATACGCAGTATTTT. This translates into CASNRGLTDTQYF.

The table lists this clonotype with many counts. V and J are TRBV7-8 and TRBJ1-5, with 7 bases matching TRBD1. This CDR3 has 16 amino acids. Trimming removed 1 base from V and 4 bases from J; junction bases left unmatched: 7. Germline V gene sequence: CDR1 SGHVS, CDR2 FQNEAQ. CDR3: CASSLEQGGLNQPQHF. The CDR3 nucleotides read TGTGCCAGCAGCTTAGAGCAGGGGGGCTTGAATCAGCCCCAGCATTTT.